The clone carrying this T cell receptor beta chain was seen a few times. No antigen is known for it. The data stem from a study of cytomegalovirus exposure and HLA in healthy donors. The length of the CDR3 is 16 residues. The V gene's germline CDR1 is SGHRS and CDR2 YFSETQ. V lost 5 bases and J 4 bases, leaving 19 bases between the germline ends. PCR primers comprised 60 Vbeta and 13 Jbeta primers. This table comes from immunoSEQ multiplex PCR, and its TCRdb copy is limited to in-frame clones, with some not included. The sample yields some 170,000 clones, about 80% seen once. Study-wide points: Earlier results showed most TCR beta V segments being productive about 90% or about 30% of the time. A later analysis linked 15,000 to 20,000 TCR beta sequences to HLA alleles at 0.05 false discovery rate.

What was sequenced was PBMCs. The receptor's source is a man in his late teens or twenties in good health and CMV-seropositive. This chain links TRBV5-1 with TRBJ2-1; D is unresolved. CDR3 in amino acids: CASRRTNNELYNEQFF. The DNA of the CDR3 is TGCGCCAGCAGAAGAACGAACAATGAACTATACAATGAGCAGTTCTTC.